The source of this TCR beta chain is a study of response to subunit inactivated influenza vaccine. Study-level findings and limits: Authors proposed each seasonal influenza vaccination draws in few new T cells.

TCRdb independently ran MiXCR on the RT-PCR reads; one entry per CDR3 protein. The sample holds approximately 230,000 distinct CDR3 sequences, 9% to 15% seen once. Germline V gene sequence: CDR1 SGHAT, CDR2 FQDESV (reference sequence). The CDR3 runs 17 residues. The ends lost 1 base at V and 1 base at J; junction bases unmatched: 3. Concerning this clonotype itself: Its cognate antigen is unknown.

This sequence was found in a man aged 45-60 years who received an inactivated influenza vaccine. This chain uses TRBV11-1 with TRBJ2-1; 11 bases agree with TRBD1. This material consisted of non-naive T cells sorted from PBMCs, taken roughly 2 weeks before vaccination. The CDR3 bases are TGTGCCAGCAGCTTAGGGACAGGGGGCTTGTCCTACAATGAGCAGTTCTTC. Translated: CASSLGTGGLSYNEQFF.